These T cell receptor beta chains were read from a single sample in a study of beta chain features in type 1 diabetes. The protocol was immunoSEQ multiplex PCR, while the TCRdb copy is restricted to in-frame clones and leaves out a portion. The sample lists 500,000 to 700,000 clones, roughly a sixth occurring once. The source material was naive CD4+ T cells from blood. Source of these receptors: a man younger than 30 in good health. Both conserved end residues are part of each CDR3. The order of the fields is J gene, clone size, V gene, D gene, CDR3 DNA, CDR3 protein. D genes are given only for firm matches. Clone size is stated in some rows and not others, as once, few, many or a class when expanded.

j_gene: TRBJ2-2; abundance: .; v_gene: TRBV27; d_gene: TRBD2; CDR3nt: TGTGCCAGCAGTTCTTATTCTAGCGGGCAGAACACCGGGGAGCTGTTTTTT; CDR3aa: CASSSYSSGQNTGELFF
j_gene: TRBJ2-1; abundance: .; v_gene: TRBV4-3; d_gene: TRBD2; CDR3nt: TGCGCCAGCAGCCAGTTAGCGGGAGGGGGATACAATGAGCAGTTCTTC; CDR3aa: CASSQLAGGGYNEQFF
j_gene: TRBJ1-3; abundance: few; v_gene: TRBV12-5; d_gene: .; CDR3nt: TGTGCTAGTGGTCCGGCGTACGGAAACACCATATATTTT; CDR3aa: CASGPAYGNTIYF
j_gene: TRBJ2-1; abundance: few; v_gene: TRBV5-4; d_gene: TRBD2; CDR3nt: TGTGCCAGCAGCTGGACTAGCGGGAGCAATGAGCAGTTCTTC; CDR3aa: CASSWTSGSNEQFF
j_gene: TRBJ2-7; abundance: few; v_gene: TRBV5-4; d_gene: TRBD1; CDR3nt: TGTGCCAGCAGCTGGGGACAGACCAGCTCCTACGAGCAGTACTTC; CDR3aa: CASSWGQTSSYEQYF
j_gene: TRBJ1-1; abundance: few; v_gene: TRBV27; d_gene: TRBD1; CDR3nt: TGTGCCAGTTTCCGGGGACAGGGAGGGACTGAAGCTTTCTTT; CDR3aa: CASFRGQGGTEAFF
j_gene: TRBJ1-5; abundance: .; v_gene: TRBV6-5; d_gene: .; CDR3nt: TGTGCCAGCAGCTCCGGGAAGGCCCAGCATTTT; CDR3aa: CASSSGKAQHF
j_gene: TRBJ2-1; abundance: .; v_gene: TRBV9; d_gene: TRBD2; CDR3nt: TGTGCCAGCAGCGTTAGGGCGGGGGTTAACAATGAGCAGTTCTTC; CDR3aa: CASSVRAGVNNEQFF
j_gene: TRBJ1-1; abundance: few; v_gene: TRBV4-3; d_gene: .; CDR3nt: TGCGCCAGCAGCCAAGGGAGACTCACTGAAGCTTTCTTT; CDR3aa: CASSQGRLTEAFF
j_gene: TRBJ2-3; abundance: few; v_gene: TRBV2; d_gene: .; CDR3nt: TGTGCCAGCAGTGAAGCGCCGGCGGGGTATAGCACAGATACGCAGTATTTT; CDR3aa: CASSEAPAGYSTDTQYF
j_gene: TRBJ2-1; abundance: .; v_gene: TRBV9; d_gene: .; CDR3nt: TGTGCCAGCAGCGTATCTAGCGAGCAGTTCTTC; CDR3aa: CASSVSSEQFF
j_gene: TRBJ2-6; abundance: .; v_gene: TRBV2; d_gene: TRBD1; CDR3nt: TGTGCCAGCAGTCTCGCGGGGTTGACAGGGGGTAGGACTGGGGCCAACGTCCTGACTTTC; CDR3aa: CASSLAGLTGGRTGANVLTF
j_gene: TRBJ2-1; abundance: .; v_gene: TRBV5-4; d_gene: .; CDR3nt: TGTGCCAGCAGCTTCCAGGACCTTCATGAGCAGTTCTTC; CDR3aa: CASSFQDLHEQFF
j_gene: TRBJ2-6; abundance: once; v_gene: TRBV23-1; d_gene: .; CDR3nt: TGCGCCAGCAGTTTTAGTAGGCTACGCAACAAAAGTCGGGCCAACGTCCTGACTTTC; CDR3aa: CASSFSRLRNKSRANVLTF
j_gene: TRBJ1-5; abundance: .; v_gene: TRBV27; d_gene: .; CDR3nt: TGTGCCAGCAGCCGTTCGGGGGGTGCCGTCGTTGGCAATCAGCCCCAGCATTTT; CDR3aa: CASSRSGGAVVGNQPQHF